This T cell receptor beta chain is drawn from a study of human T cells and chemical hapten exposure. About the study: 2% DPC was applied to around 2 cm by around 2 cm of upper inner arm skin for sensitization.

Time point indicated: pre-sensitization, week 0. As to treatment: therapeutic diphenylcyclopropenone sensitization with weekly scalp DPC. Before extraction, the whole blood was not fractionated, and total RNA was taken from it. Blood sampling preceded each patch test application. The study enrolled 18 to 70-year-old alopecia patients suitable for DPC. This clonotype was recorded a few times. A single record per CDR3 protein comes from TCRdb applying MiXCR to the RACE reads. This sample has approximately 50,000 distinct CDR3 sequences; 8.5% to 10% occur once, and the top ten carry approximately 9.5%. Germline loops: CDR1 SGHTA, CDR2 FQGNSA. V lost 3 bases to trimming and J lost 5 bases; unmatched junction nucleotides: 3. The CDR3 has 14 residues.

The origin of this receptor is a young woman with alopecia areata. Some clones in this sample may be carry-over from other donors' samples. Sequences were derived from whole blood, sampled in connection with sensitization to the hapten diphenylcyclopropenone (DPC). The chain employs TRBV7-2 and TRBJ2-5; TRBD2 aligns across 10 bases. CDR3 in DNA: TGTGCCAGCAGCTTCTCTAGCGGGGGTGAGACCCAGTACTTC. Protein product: CASSFSSGGETQYF. The full variable domain, rest sourced from reference TRBV7-2 and TRBJ2-5, is GAGVSQSPSNKVTEKGKDVELRCDPISGHTALYWYRQSLGQGLEFLIYFQGNSAPDKSGLPSDRFSAERTGGSVSTLTIQRTQQEDSAVYLCASSFSSGGETQYFGPGTRLLVL.